These T cell receptor beta chains were read from a single sample in a study of tumor and adjacent non-tumor tissue in lung cancer. TCRdb re-derived calls from the multiplex PCR reads in MiXCR, one entry per CDR3 protein. This repertoire shows around 80,000 distinct CDR3 sequences, roughly 80% found once; its top ten account for 45% to 55%. Sequenced input: distant non-tumor lung tissue. All receptors come from a man aged 60 to 69 with non-small cell lung cancer. Each CDR3 is given with its conserved first and last residue. The D gene is left open where the match is weak. Clone size, where shown, is once, few, many, or a class for clones that have expanded.

clone_size | d_call | j_call | v_call | cdr3_nt | cdr3_aa
NA | NA | TRBJ1-2 | TRBV4-2 | TGTGCCAGTAGCCAAGATCAAGGCTCCTATGTCTACACCTTC | CASSQDQGSYVYTF
NA | NA | TRBJ1-1 | TRBV4-2 | TGTGCTATCAGCCAGGGTCGGGAAACAACTAAAGCTTTCTTT | CAISQGRETTKAFF
NA | NA | TRBJ2-1 | TRBV11-2 | TGTGTCAGCAGCTTCACAGGGAGTTCCTACAATAAGCAGTTCTTC | CVSSFTGSSYNKQFF
NA | TRBD1 | TRBJ2-7 | TRBV5-5 | TGTGCCAACAGCCTAGGGGGCCCCCGGAGGAGGGAGCAGTACTTC | CANSLGGPRRREQYF
NA | NA | TRBJ2-7 | TRBV6-5 | TGTGCCAGTAGTTTGAACCCCTTCGGCTCACCCTACGAGCAGTACTTC | CASSLNPFGSPYEQYF
NA | NA | TRBJ2-1 | TRBV6-2/TRBV6-3 | TGTGCCAGTAGTTATCCTGCGGAAGGGCCGGGTGAGCAGTTCTTC | CASSYPAEGPGEQFF
NA | TRBD2 | TRBJ2-1 | TRBV29-1 | TGCAGCGTTGTGGGCGGGAGTTGGGGGGGCAATGAGCAGTTCTTC | CSVVGGSWGGNEQFF
many | NA | TRBJ2-7 | TRBV6-1 | TGTGCCAGCAGTTCCCCATACGAGCAGTACTTC | CASSSPYEQYF
NA | NA | TRBJ2-7 | TRBV7-8 | TGTACCAGCAGCTTAGCCCAGGGTATCTACGAGCAGTACTTC | CTSSLAQGIYEQYF
many | NA | TRBJ2-7 | TRBV20-1 | TGCAGTGCACAGGACAACTCCTACGAGCAGTACTTC | CSAQDNSYEQYF
NA | NA | TRBJ1-1 | TRBV20-1 | TGCAGTGCTAGAGTTGCAGGGATAGACACTGAAGCTTTCTTT | CSARVAGIDTEAFF
NA | NA | TRBJ1-2 | TRBV4-1 | TGTGCCAGTACCCCGGACAGCACCTCTTTCGGCTACACCTTC | CASTPDSTSFGYTF
NA | NA | TRBJ2-7 | TRBV20-1 | TGCAGTGATAGTGCGGTCGCCTACGAGCACTACTTC | CSDSAVAYEHYF
NA | TRBD1 | TRBJ2-5 | TRBV11-2 | TGTATAAGCAGCTCTACAGGGGAAGAGACCCACTACTTC | CISSSTGEETHYF
NA | NA | TRBJ1-2 | TRBV20-1 | TGCAGTGCTACCCCAGGGACCACTGATGGCTATACCTTC | CSATPGTTDGYTF
NA | NA | TRBJ1-1 | TRBV4-3 | TGCGCCAGCAGCCAGGACGCTCCGGGCAGTTCGGGCACTGAAGCCTTCTTT | CASSQDAPGSSGTEAFF
NA | NA | TRBJ2-5 | TRBV11-3 | TGTGCCAGGAACTTTGCCGGGGAAGAGACCCAAAACTTC | CARNFAGEETQNF
NA | NA | TRBJ1-6 | TRBV12-3/TRBV12-4 | TGTGCCAGCAGTTGGAGAAACGGTTCGCCCCTCCACTTT | CASSWRNGSPLHF
medium-sized | NA | TRBJ2-5 | TRBV11-3 | TGTGCCAGGGTGTACCAAGAGACCCAGTACTTC | CARVYQETQYF
NA | NA | TRBJ1-5 | TRBV6-5 | TGTGCCAGCAGTTACCTACAGGGAGGCAATCAGCCCAAGGATTTT | CASSYLQGGNQPKDF
NA | NA | TRBJ2-4 | TRBV4-1 | TGCGCTAGCAGCCAAGATAGTAACACTATTCAGCACTTC | CASSQDSNTIQHF
many | NA | TRBJ1-1 | TRBV28 | TGTGCCAGCAGTTTAGGGGGACTGGTGAACACTGAAGCTTTCTTT | CASSLGGLVNTEAFF
NA | TRBD1 | TRBJ2-7 | TRBV6-6 | TGTGCCAGCAGTTCCCGAGGGACAGGGTCCTACGATCGGTACTTC | CASSSRGTGSYDRYF
NA | NA | TRBJ2-1 | TRBV29-1 | TGCAGTATTGAGGGTGACCAATCCTACAATGAGCAGTTCTTC | CSIEGDQSYNEQFF
NA | NA | TRBJ2-2 | TRBV10-2 | TGCGCCAGCAGTGAGGACCCCACCGGGGAGCTGTTTTTT | CASSEDPTGELFF
NA | NA | TRBJ2-7 | TRBV11-2 | TGTGTCAGCAGCTTAGCATCTCTCTCCTACGAACAGTACTTC | CVSSLASLSYEQYF
NA | NA | TRBJ2-5 | TRBV5-1 | TGCGCCAGTGGCTTGGTGCCAGATGTGGAGACCCAGTACTTC | CASGLVPDVETQYF
NA | NA | TRBJ1-4 | TRBV6-1 | TGTGCCAGCAGTGAATTTACTTCTTTCGGGGCATCGGCAACTAATGAAAAGCAGTTTTTT | CASSEFTSFGASATNEKQFF
NA | NA | TRBJ2-7 | TRBV7-2 | TGTGCCAGCACCCTGGGAAATACCTACGAGCAGTACTTC | CASTLGNTYEQYF
NA | NA | TRBJ1-5 | TRBV20-1 | TGCAGTCAGGAGGCAGGCAATCAACCCCAGCATTTT | CSQEAGNQPQHF
NA | NA | TRBJ2-1 | TRBV6-5 | TGTGTCAGCAGTTACGGGGGTTCGGGGGACTCTAATTTCAATGAGCAGTTCTTC | CVSSYGGSGDSNFNEQFF
many | TRBD2 | TRBJ2-3 | TRBV7-8 | TGTGCCAGCAGCCTGCGGGAGAACATAGATACGCAGTATTTT | CASSLRENIDTQYF
few | TRBD2 | TRBJ2-5 | TRBV29-1 | TGCAGCACCGAGGGGGGGACTAGCGGGAGAAATACCCAGTACTTC | CSTEGGTSGRNTQYF
once | NA | TRBJ2-2 | TRBV4-3 | TGCGCCAGCAGCCAAGAGTTCACCGGAGGGCTGTTTTTT | CASSQEFTGGLFF
once | TRBD2 | TRBJ2-1 | TRBV20-1 | TGCAGTGCTAGGGATAGAGCGGCGGGAGCTGCGGTCTATGAGCAGTTCTTC | CSARDRAAGAAVYEQFF
NA | TRBD2 | TRBJ2-1 | TRBV4-3 | TGCGCCAGCAGCCTTCTAACGGGAGGTGACGATGAGCAGTTTTTC | CASSLLTGGDDEQFF
NA | NA | TRBJ1-2 | TRBV6-5 | TGTGCCAGCAGTTACCATCGACGAACCTATGGCTACACCTTC | CASSYHRRTYGYTF
NA | NA | TRBJ2-5 | TRBV6-5 | TGTGCCTGCAGTGATACCTGGACCGCGGGGGCCCAATACTTC | CACSDTWTAGAQYF
NA | TRBD2 | TRBJ2-1 | TRBV11-2 | TGTGCCAGCATCCCCCGGACTAGCGGGGTGGGTGAGCAGTTCTTC | CASIPRTSGVGEQFF
NA | NA | TRBJ2-3 | TRBV4-3 | TGCGCCAGCAGCCAATATAGAACGGGTACCACAGATACGCAGTATTTT | CASSQYRTGTTDTQYF
NA | NA | TRBJ2-7 | TRBV20-1 | TGCAGTGTTCCCGGTACTAGCTGCATCTACGAGCAGTACTTC | CSVPGTSCIYEQYF
NA | NA | TRBJ2-7 | TRBV29-1 | TGCGGCGTTCAAACCCGGACAGTGGGTGAAGAAGACGAGCAGTATTTC | CGVQTRTVGEEDEQYF
NA | NA | TRBJ2-1 | TRBV20-1 | TGCAGTGCTAGACCTTTCGGAGCCAGCTCCTACAATGAGCATTTCTTT | CSARPFGASSYNEHFF
NA | NA | TRBJ1-3 | TRBV13 | TGTGCCAGCAACTTAGGCCCGGCGGGGGCTGGGAACATCATATATTTT | CASNLGPAGAGNIIYF
NA | TRBD2 | TRBJ2-7 | TRBV7-9 | TGTGACAGCAGCTTAGCGGGGGACAATCCCTACGAGCAGTACTTC | CDSSLAGDNPYEQYF
NA | TRBD1 | TRBJ2-3 | TRBV12-5 | TGTGCTAGTGGTTTGCAGCAGGGGGTTACAGATGCGCAGTATTTT | CASGLQQGVTDAQYF
once | NA | TRBJ2-7 | TRBV20-1 | TGCAGTCCTAGTACGGTCACCAACGAGCAGTACTTC | CSPSTVTNEQYF
many | NA | TRBJ1-2 | TRBV7-2 | TGTGCCAGCAGCTTAGTCGAGGGGGGTGGCTACACCTTC | CASSLVEGGGYTF
NA | TRBD1 | TRBJ1-1 | TRBV20-1 | TGCTGTGCTAGACCCGGGACAGGCCGGGTAGGGGTTGAAGCTTTCTTT | CCARPGTGRVGVEAFF
NA | TRBD1 | TRBJ1-1 | TRBV5-1 | TGCGTCAGCAGCCCTCGACAGGGAATTGTGGACACTGAATCTCTCTTT | CVSSPRQGIVDTESLF
NA | NA | TRBJ2-2 | TRBV29-1 | TGCAGCGTTCAGACTGCTACCAGTGAGCTGTTTTTT | CSVQTATSELFF
NA | TRBD1 | TRBJ2-1 | TRBV20-1 | TGCAGTGCGACAGGGCTCGATGAGCAGTTCTTC | CSATGLDEQFF
NA | NA | TRBJ2-7 | TRBV4-1 | TGCGCCAGTAGCCAATGGGGATTGGTGGGGGGGCCTTTATACGAGCAGTACTTC | CASSQWGLVGGPLYEQYF
NA | TRBD2 | TRBJ2-7 | TRBV11-2 | TGTGTCAGCAGCACTTCTAGCGGGGGGGCTCGGGAGCAGAACTTC | CVSSTSSGGAREQNF
NA | NA | TRBJ1-2 | TRBV12-3/TRBV12-4 | TGTGCCAGCAGACCACTTAGGACCCGGGCAAGCAATGGCTACACCTTC | CASRPLRTRASNGYTF
NA | TRBD2 | TRBJ2-1 | TRBV11-3 | TGTGCCAGCAGCCCTAGCGGGGTAACCTACAATGAGCAGTTCTTC | CASSPSGVTYNEQFF
few | NA | TRBJ1-5 | TRBV6-5 | TGTGCCAGCAGTTACCTACATGGAAACAATCAGCCCCATCATTTT | CASSYLHGNNQPHHF
NA | NA | TRBJ1-1 | TRBV5-4 | TGTGTCAGCAGCATGGGTGGATCAGTCAGGTACACTGAAGCTTTCTTT | CVSSMGGSVRYTEAFF
NA | NA | TRBJ1-2 | TRBV6-1 | TGTGCCAGCATCCCACCGACAGGCCAAAACTATGGCTACACCTTC | CASIPPTGQNYGYTF